Below, 32 T cell receptor beta chains from the same sample are listed, as sequenced in a study of cytomegalovirus exposure and HLA in healthy donors. Some clones are missing from TCRdb's copy, which holds only in-frame ones; the method was immunoSEQ multiplex PCR. The data show 50,000 to 65,000 clones, approximately 95% seen once. The sample consisted of PBMCs. The receptors come from a woman aged 18 to 35 in good health and CMV-seropositive.

The CDR3 DNA reads TGTGCCACCAAATTATCCGGGGGGAGGAGATCAGATACGCAGTATTTT. Translating gives CATKLSGGRRSDTQYF. The chain carries TRBV15 and TRBJ2-3, with TRBD2 identical over 7 bases. Germline V gives CDR1 LNHNV, CDR2 YYDKDF (reference sequence). The trim removed 7 bases at V and 4 bases at J, leaving 14 bases unmatched. The length of the CDR3 is 16 residues.

The chain combines TRBV4-3 with TRBJ1-4, with D possibly TRBD1 on 6 matching bases. Germline V lookup: CDR1 LGHNA, CDR2 YSLEER. This CDR3 spans 18 amino acids. The V end was cut by 1 base, the J end by 6 bases, with 21 bases between. Here the CDR3 reads CASSQGGGRGKIDEKLFF. The CDR3 DNA reads TGCGCCAGCAGCCAAGGGGGGGGGCGCGGTAAAATTGATGAAAAACTGTTTTTT.

The chain recombines TRBV28 with TRBJ2-1; TRBD2 matches at 9 bases. This CDR3 has 15 amino acids. Germline V CDR1 and CDR2: MDHEN, SYDVKM. With V trimmed by 6 bases and J by 7 bases, 10 bases remained unmatched. In DNA form, the CDR3 reads TGTGCCAGCAGAATAGATAGCGGGAGACATAATGAGCAGTTCTTC. It translates to CASRIDSGRHNEQFF.

The chain employs TRBV5-1 and TRBJ2-7; weak D call: TRBD1 (5 bases). The CDR3 has 14 residues. Germline CDR1 and CDR2: SGHRS and YFSETQ. The V gene lost 0 bases and the J gene lost 3 bases, with 10 bases spanning the gap. The CDR3: CASSLESGFYEQYF. In DNA, the CDR3 is TGCGCCAGCAGCTTGGAGTCAGGGTTCTACGAGCAGTACTTC.

This sequence joins TRBV27 and TRBJ2-3, with a tentative D call TRBD2 (6 bases). V dropped 0 bases and J dropped 4 bases, with 8 bases sitting between them. The CDR3 has 14 residues. The V gene's germline CDR1 is MNHEY and CDR2 SMNVEV (reference sequence). The CDR3: CASSLSGRSDTQYF. The CDR3 DNA follows: TGTGCCAGCAGTTTATCCGGGAGATCAGATACGCAGTATTTT.

This clone has more than one count but fewer than ten. The rearrangement links TRBV7-9 to TRBJ2-7; 9 nucleotides line up with TRBD1. J was trimmed by 6 bases and V by 3 bases; bases with no gene match: 6. The germline gives CDR1 SEHNR, CDR2 FQNEAQ (reference sequence). This CDR3 contains 14 residues. The CDR3 sequence: CASSFSTGGGEQYF. The CDR3, as DNA: TGTGCCAGCAGCTTTTCGACAGGGGGTGGCGAGCAGTACTTC.

V usage is TRBV2 and J usage is TRBJ1-5; TRBD1 might be the D (6 bases). V lost 8 bases and J lost 9, with 23 bases in between. The length of the CDR3 is 15 residues. CDR1 SNHLY and CDR2 FYNNEI come from the germline V gene. The CDR3 here is CASPNPRQAPGPQHF. The CDR3 region has the DNA TGTGCCAGCCCCAATCCAAGACAGGCCCCAGGGCCCCAGCATTTT.

The gene calls are TRBV29-1 and TRBJ2-2, with unresolved D. The V gene lost 5 bases and the J gene lost 4 bases, with 11 bases spanning the gap. This CDR3 is built from 13 residues. CDR1 is SQVTM, CDR2 ANQGSEA, per germline. CDR3 region: CSVIDWSTGELFF. CDR3 nucleotide sequence: TGCAGCGTTATTGACTGGTCCACCGGGGAGCTGTTTTTT.

The chain combines TRBV5-4 with TRBJ2-3; 13 positions agree with TRBD2. In germline, CDR1 is SGHNT, CDR2 YYREEE (reference sequence). The CDR3 has 18 amino acids. The ends lost 5 bases at V and 2 bases at J; junction bases unmatched: 11. This CDR3 reads CASSPTPGLAGYTDTQYF. CDR3 in DNA: TGTGCCAGCAGTCCAACCCCGGGACTAGCGGGATACACAGATACGCAGTATTTT.

V and J are TRBV29-1 and TRBJ2-1; TRBD2 aligns across 8 bases. V lost 3 bases to trimming and J lost 4 bases; unmatched junction nucleotides: 2. The germline CDR1 and CDR2 sequences are SQVTM and ANQGSEA. This CDR3 comprises 13 residues. The CDR3 reads CSVDERGYNEQFF. The CDR3 DNA sequence: TGCAGCGTTGACGAGCGGGGGTACAATGAGCAGTTCTTC.

The chain recombines TRBV27 with TRBJ1-1; the D is unclear. The germline V gene has CDR1 MNHEY and CDR2 SMNVEV (reference sequence). The CDR3 sequence is 11 residues long. V was pared by 6 bases and J by 7 bases, with 9 bases between. The CDR3 sequence is CASSWGGEAFF. The CDR3 region has the DNA TGTGCCAGCAGCTGGGGAGGTGAAGCTTTCTTT.

V gene TRBV28 combines with J gene TRBJ2-7, with a tentative D call TRBD2 (6 bases). The V end was cut by 3 bases, the J end by 6 bases, with 6 bases between. The germline V gene has CDR1 MDHEN and CDR2 SYDVKM. CDR3 length equals 11 residues. CDR3 protein: CASSLEGEQYF. In DNA, the CDR3 is TGTGCCAGCAGTTTGGAGGGCGAGCAGTACTTC. Full variable domain (rest looked up from reference TRBV28 and TRBJ2-7): DVKVTQSSRYLVKRTGEKVFLECVQDMDHENMFWYRQDPGLGLRLIYFSYDVKMKEKGDIPEGYSVSREKKERFSLILESASTNQTSMYLCASSLEGEQYFGPGTRLTVT.

The chain's CDR3 is CASSSSGTSYNEQFF. CDR3 nucleotides: TGTGCCAGCAGCTCTAGCGGGACGTCCTACAATGAGCAGTTCTTC. The V gene is TRBV7-2, the J gene TRBJ2-1, with TRBD2 matching 9 bases. Per germline, CDR1 SGHTA and CDR2 FQGNSA. The CDR3 sequence is 15 residues long. The junction had 2 bases not matched to a gene; V was cut back by 4 bases and J by 1 base.

The gene calls are TRBV6-5 and TRBJ1-2; 9 bases map to TRBD1. CDR1 and CDR2 from the germline V gene are MNHEY and SVGAGI. The CDR3 totals 14 residues. The V and J ends lost 7 bases and 3 bases, in that order; junction bases with no gene match: 6. CDR3 DNA sequence: TGTGCCAGCACCGGTGGACAGGGGTACTATGGCTACACCTTC. It yields the protein CASTGGQGYYGYTF.

The rearrangement links TRBV7-9 to TRBJ1-2; D unresolved. The CDR3 runs 13 residues. The V gene lost 1 base and the J gene lost 6 bases, with 9 bases spanning the gap. Germline V gives CDR1 SEHNR, CDR2 FQNEAQ (reference sequence). CDR3 protein: CASSLDRPHGYTF. The CDR3 bases are TGTGCCAGCAGCTTAGACAGACCTCATGGCTACACCTTC.

The rearrangement joins TRBV30 to TRBJ1-5; 9 bases line up with TRBD1. V was clipped by 3 bases and J by 4 bases; unmatched bases: 1. The CDR3 is 13 amino acids. CDR1 and CDR2 (germline): GTSNPN, SVGIG (reference sequence). The CDR3 protein is CAWRTGGNQPQHF. The CDR3 DNA sequence: TGTGCCTGGAGGACAGGGGGAAATCAGCCCCAGCATTTT.

V and J are TRBV29-1 and TRBJ1-5; tentative D call: TRBD1 (6 bases). Germline values: CDR1 SQVTM, CDR2 ANQGSEA. The CDR3 runs 13 residues. Trimming took off 4 bases at V and 3 bases at J, with 10 bases between the two ends. For the CDR3, the DNA is TGCAGCGTTGCCAGGGGATTCAATCAGCCCCAGCATTTT. Its protein product is CSVARGFNQPQHF.

The chain couples TRBV2 to TRBJ2-3; 9 bases line up with TRBD2. Germline trimming cut 7 bases from V and 3 bases from J; bases unmatched to any gene: 8. The CDR3 is 15 amino acids. Germline V gene sequence: CDR1 SNHLY, CDR2 FYNNEI. CDR3 sequence: CASMRGGGRTDTQYF. CDR3 coding DNA: TGTGCCAGCATGCGGGGGGGCGGGAGGACAGATACGCAGTATTTT. The full variable domain, rest sourced from reference TRBV2 and TRBJ2-3, is EPEVTQTPSHQVTQMGQEVILRCVPISNHLYFYWYRQILGQKVEFLVSFYNNEISEKSEIFDDQFSVERPDGSNFTLKIRSTKLEDSAMYFCASMRGGGRTDTQYFGPGTRLTVL.

The genes are TRBV10-3 and TRBJ1-4, with 8 positions matching TRBD1. This CDR3 spans 15 amino acids. The V gene end was trimmed by 2 bases and the J gene end by 7 bases; junction bases not matched to a gene: 6. Germline V CDR1 and CDR2: ENHRY, SYGVKD. This CDR3 is CAISEGQGVGEKLFF. The DNA of the CDR3 is TGTGCCATCAGTGAGGGACAGGGTGTGGGTGAAAAACTGTTTTTT.

The chain joins TRBV27 to TRBJ1-5, with D possibly TRBD1 on 6 matching bases. The CDR3 has 13 amino acids. The germline CDR1 and CDR2 sequences are MNHEY and SMNVEV (reference sequence). The germline V and J ends were trimmed by 6 bases and 3 bases, with 9 bases remaining between them. CDR3: CASSTGSNQPQHF. The CDR3 DNA reads as TGTGCCAGCAGCACAGGGTCCAATCAGCCCCAGCATTTT.

V gene TRBV7-6 combines with J gene TRBJ2-7; TRBD1 aligns across 8 bases. The CDR3 totals 14 residues. The ends lost 1 base at V and 1 base at J; junction bases unmatched: 0. Germline assignment: CDR1 SGHVS and CDR2 FNYEAQ. The CDR3 bases are TGTGCCAGCAGCTTAGGGACAGGGTCCTACGAGCAGTACTTC. It codes for CASSLGTGSYEQYF.

The chain has TRBV11-2 and TRBJ2-7, with D perhaps TRBD2 (7 bases). This CDR3 region has 17 residues. The V end lost 2 bases, the J end lost 1 base, and 18 bases lay between the germline ends. In germline, CDR1 is SGHAT, CDR2 FQNNGV. CDR3 sequence (DNA): TGTGCCAGCAGCTTAAATCGGGGGCGGGGGAAGTCCTACGAGCAGTACTTC. Translated, it gives CASSLNRGRGKSYEQYF. The variable domain in full, completed from reference TRBV11-2 and TRBJ2-7, reads EAGVAQSPRYKIIEKRQSVAFWCNPISGHATLYWYQQILGQGPKLLIQFQNNGVVDDSQLPKDRFSAERLKGVDSTLKIQPAKLEDSAVYLCASSLNRGRGKSYEQYFGPGTRLTVT.

The genes are TRBV2 and TRBJ1-2, with 7 bases aligning to TRBD1. V shed 6 bases and J 7 bases; nucleotides not matched to a gene: 8. This CDR3 contains 13 residues. CDR1 is SNHLY and CDR2 is FYNNEI in the germline V gene. The CDR3, as DNA: TGTGCCAGCAGCGAGACAGGGATCGGTGGCTACACCTTC. Translation gives CASSETGIGGYTF.

V and J are TRBV9 and TRBJ1-1; weak D call: TRBD1 (6 bases). The V end lost 0 bases, the J end lost 6 bases, and 12 bases lay between the germline ends. The CDR3 length is 14 residues. The germline V gene encodes CDR1 SGDLS and CDR2 YYNGEE. The CDR3 is CASSVVGGIPEAFF. CDR3 bases: TGTGCCAGCAGCGTAGTAGGGGGAATCCCTGAAGCTTTCTTT.

V usage is TRBV6-5 and J usage is TRBJ2-7; the match to TRBD2 covers 8 bases. The CDR3 runs 15 residues. Trimming took 6 bases from V and 4 from J; bases not matched to a gene: 11. The V gene's germline CDR1 is MNHEY and CDR2 SVGAGI. The CDR3, as DNA: TGTGCCAGCAGGACCCCCAAAGCGGGGGAATACGAGCAGTACTTC. It specifies CASRTPKAGEYEQYF.

The rearrangement links TRBV4-1 to TRBJ2-4; 12 bases match TRBD2. The length of the CDR3 is 15 residues. The J segment lost 6 bases and the V segment lost 4 bases, leaving 4 bases of the junction unmatched. CDR1 and CDR2 from the germline V gene are MGHRA and YSYEKL. The chain's CDR3 is CASSLVTSGGNIQYF. DNA of the CDR3: TGCGCCAGCAGCCTTGTGACTAGCGGGGGAAACATTCAGTACTTC.

This chain joins TRBV2 and TRBJ2-7; 8 bases match TRBD2. The length of the CDR3 is 14 residues. The V gene's germline CDR1 is SNHLY and CDR2 FYNNEI. Trimming removed 8 bases from V and 6 bases from J; junction bases left unmatched: 12. CDR3 sequence reads: CASGGLGSFTEQYF. In DNA, the CDR3 is TGTGCCAGCGGGGGACTAGGGAGTTTCACCGAGCAGTACTTC.

This chain connects TRBV6-5 to TRBJ1-2; D ambiguous. This CDR3 comprises 14 residues. Germline lookup yields CDR1 MNHEY and CDR2 SVGAGI. V was pared by 5 bases and J by 8 bases, with 18 bases between. Here the CDR3 reads CASSPLGRHYGYTF. The CDR3 DNA is TGTGCCAGCAGTCCCCTGGGGAGACATTACGGCTACACCTTC.

The rearrangement uses TRBV5-1 and TRBJ2-7, with 9 bases aligning to TRBD2. The germline V gene encodes CDR1 SGHRS and CDR2 YFSETQ. The trim removed 0 bases at V and 7 bases at J, leaving 8 bases unmatched. This CDR3 has 15 amino acids. CDR3 DNA sequence: TGCGCCAGCAGCTTGGAACCTAGCGGGAAAATGGAGCAGTACTTC. Protein product: CASSLEPSGKMEQYF.

The V call is TRBV5-1, the J call TRBJ1-1, with TRBD1 matching over 7 bases. CDR3 size: 14 residues. CDR1 is SGHRS and CDR2 is YFSETQ in the germline V gene. V lost 7 bases to trimming and J lost 0 bases; unmatched junction nucleotides: 6. In DNA form, the CDR3 reads TGCGCCAGCGGGGACGGGACAGTGAACACTGAAGCTTTCTTT. Residues: CASGDGTVNTEAFF.

The J gene is TRBJ1-5, the V gene TRBV10-3; D ambiguous. Germline CDR1 reads ENHRY; CDR2 reads SYGVKD. This CDR3 comprises 15 residues. V was shortened by 5 bases and J by 2 bases, with 13 bases between the two germline ends. In DNA form, the CDR3 reads TGTGCCATCAGTTCCGAGGGTGTCGGCAATCAGCCCCAGCATTTT. It is translated as CAISSEGVGNQPQHF.

This clone has a single count. The V call is TRBV4-1, the J call TRBJ2-1; 8 bases align to TRBD2. This CDR3 is 16 amino acids long. From germline, CDR1 is MGHRA and CDR2 YSYEKL. V gave up 0 bases and J gave up 4 bases; unmatched junction bases: 5. CDR3 sequence (DNA): TGCGCCAGCAGCCAAGATCCAGCGGGAGCTTACAATGAGCAGTTCTTC. This gives the protein CASSQDPAGAYNEQFF.